This entry describes one T cell receptor beta chain. There are 15 residues in the CDR3. The germline gives CDR1 SGHRS, CDR2 YFSETQ. V was pared by 3 bases and J by 2 bases, with 5 bases of the junction left unmatched. Measured with immunoSEQ multiplex PCR; TCRdb has only the in-frame clones, and not every one. The sample yields around 200,000 clones, approximately 92% seen once. This specimen belongs to a study of control samples from healthy donors and cancer patients. The TCR originated in a man aged 18 to 35 in good health. V gene TRBV5-1 combines with J gene TRBJ2-7; 10 bases agree with TRBD1. Sequenced material: blood. The CDR3 nucleotides are TGCGCCAGCAGCTCCGGACAGGGGGATCCCTACGAGCAGTACTTC. Translating it yields CASSSGQGDPYEQYF.